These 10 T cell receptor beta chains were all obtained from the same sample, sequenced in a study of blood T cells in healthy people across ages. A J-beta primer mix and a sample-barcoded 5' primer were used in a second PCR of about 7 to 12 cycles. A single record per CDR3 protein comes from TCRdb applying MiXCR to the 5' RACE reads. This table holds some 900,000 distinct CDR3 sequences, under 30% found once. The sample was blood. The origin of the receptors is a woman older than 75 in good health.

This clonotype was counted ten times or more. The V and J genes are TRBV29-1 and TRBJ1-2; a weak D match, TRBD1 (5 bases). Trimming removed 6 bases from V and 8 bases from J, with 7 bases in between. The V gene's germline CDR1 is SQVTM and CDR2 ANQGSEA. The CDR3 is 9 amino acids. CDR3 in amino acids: CSVGGGYTF. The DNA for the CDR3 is TGCAGCGTGGGGGGAGGCTACACCTTC.

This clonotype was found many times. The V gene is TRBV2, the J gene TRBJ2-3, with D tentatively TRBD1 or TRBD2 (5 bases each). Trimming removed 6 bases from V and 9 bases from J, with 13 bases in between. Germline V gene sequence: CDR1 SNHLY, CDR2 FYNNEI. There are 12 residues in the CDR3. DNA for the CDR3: TGTGCCAGCAGCCCGGGACCAATAACGCAGTATTTT. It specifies CASSPGPITQYF. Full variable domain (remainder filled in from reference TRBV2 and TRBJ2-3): EPEVTQTPSHQVTQMGQEVILRCVPISNHLYFYWYRQILGQKVEFLVSFYNNEISEKSEIFDDQFSVERPDGSNFTLKIRSTKLEDSAMYFCASSPGPITQYFGPGTRLTVL.

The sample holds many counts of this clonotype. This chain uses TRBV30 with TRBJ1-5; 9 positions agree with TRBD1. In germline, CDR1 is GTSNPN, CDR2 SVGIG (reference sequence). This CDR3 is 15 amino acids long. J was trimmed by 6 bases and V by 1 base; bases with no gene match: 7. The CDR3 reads CAWSGGQGRVQPQHF. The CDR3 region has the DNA TGTGCCTGGAGTGGGGGACAGGGAAGGGTTCAGCCCCAGCATTTT.

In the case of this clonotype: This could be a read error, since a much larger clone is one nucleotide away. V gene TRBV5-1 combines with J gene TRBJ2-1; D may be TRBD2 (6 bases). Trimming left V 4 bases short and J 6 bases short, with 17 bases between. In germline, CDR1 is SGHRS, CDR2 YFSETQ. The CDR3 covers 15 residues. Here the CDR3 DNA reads TGCGCCAGCAGCCTCCTTGGACGGGGGATCAATGAGCAGTTCTTC. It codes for CASSLLGRGINEQFF.

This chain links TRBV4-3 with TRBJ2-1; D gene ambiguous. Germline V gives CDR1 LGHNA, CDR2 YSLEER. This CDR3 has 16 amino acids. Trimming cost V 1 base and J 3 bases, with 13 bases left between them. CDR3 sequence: CASSQVGHRRYNEQFF. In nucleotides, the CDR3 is TGCGCCAGCAGCCAAGTTGGCCACCGACGCTACAATGAGCAGTTCTTC.

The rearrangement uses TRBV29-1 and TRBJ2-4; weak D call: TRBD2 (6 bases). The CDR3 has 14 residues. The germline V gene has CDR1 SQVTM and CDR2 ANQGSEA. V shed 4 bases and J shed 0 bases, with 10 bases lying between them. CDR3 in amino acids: CSVGWGVAKNIQYF. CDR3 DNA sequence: TGCAGCGTTGGGTGGGGGGTAGCCAAAAACATTCAGTACTTC.

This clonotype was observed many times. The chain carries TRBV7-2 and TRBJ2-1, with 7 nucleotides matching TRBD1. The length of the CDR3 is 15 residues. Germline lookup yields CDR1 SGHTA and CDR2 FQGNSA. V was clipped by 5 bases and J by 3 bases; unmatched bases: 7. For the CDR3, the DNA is TGTGCCAGCAGCGTGGACAGGTATAACTACAATGAGCAGTTCTTC. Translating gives CASSVDRYNYNEQFF.

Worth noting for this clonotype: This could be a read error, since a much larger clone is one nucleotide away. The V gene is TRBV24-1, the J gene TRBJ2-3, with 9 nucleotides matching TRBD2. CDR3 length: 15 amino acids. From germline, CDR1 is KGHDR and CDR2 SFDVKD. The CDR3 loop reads CATSDPTSGTDTRYF. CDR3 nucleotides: TGTGCCACCAGTGACCCGACTAGCGGCACAGATACGCGGTATTTT.

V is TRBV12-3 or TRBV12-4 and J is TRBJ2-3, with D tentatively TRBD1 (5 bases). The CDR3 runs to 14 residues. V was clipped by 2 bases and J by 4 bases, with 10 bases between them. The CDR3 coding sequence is TGTGCCAGCAGTTTAAGAGTGACAGCAGATACGCAGTATTTT. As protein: CASSLRVTADTQYF.

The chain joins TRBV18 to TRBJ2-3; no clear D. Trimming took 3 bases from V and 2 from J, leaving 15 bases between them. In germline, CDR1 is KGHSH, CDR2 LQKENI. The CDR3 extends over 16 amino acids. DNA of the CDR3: TGTGCCAGCTCACCCCCGCGCCAGGAGAACACAGATACGCAGTATTTT. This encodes CASSPPRQENTDTQYF. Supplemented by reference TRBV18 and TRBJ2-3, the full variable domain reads NAGVMQNPRHLVRRRGQEARLRCSPMKGHSHVYWYRQLPEEGLKFMVYLQKENIIDESGMPKERFSAEFPKEGPSILRIQQVVRGDSAAYFCASSPPRQENTDTQYFGPGTRLTVL.